This TCR beta chain was recorded in a study of control samples from healthy donors and cancer patients. The table lists this clone with a count of one. TCRdb's table, derived via immunoSEQ multiplex PCR, lists solely in-frame clones and lacks some. The sample holds about 58,000 clones, roughly 94% seen once. Trimming pared 3 bases from V and 1 base from J, leaving 9 bases between. The CDR3 extends over 14 amino acids. CDR1 LNHDA and CDR2 SQIVND come from the germline V gene (reference sequence). The sequence came from a young man in good health. The specimen sequenced was blood. The chain recombines TRBV19 with TRBJ1-1, with no clear D. CDR3 loop: CASSIVSQNTEAFF. The CDR3 nucleotides are TGTGCCAGTAGTATTGTCAGTCAGAACACTGAAGCTTTCTTT. The whole variable domain, filled in from reference TRBV19 and TRBJ1-1, reads DGGITQSPKYLFRKEGQNVTLSCEQNLNHDAMYWYRQDPGQGLRLIYYSQIVNDFQKGDIAEGYSVSREKKESFPLTVTSAQKNPTAFYLCASSIVSQNTEAFFGQGTRLTVV.